These 6 T cell receptor beta chains came from one sample sequenced in a study of cytomegalovirus exposure and HLA in healthy donors (dated by TCRdb to between 2016 and 2019). The receptor library was made with the immunoSEQ multiplex PCR assay. For the multiplex PCR, a mixture combining 60 forward primers for TCR Vbeta segments and 13 reverse primers for TCR Jbeta segments was used. TCRdb mirrors the immuneACCESS table, restricted to in-frame sequences. Some clones are absent from its copies; in checked studies, under half trace to an unresolved V gene, and the reason for the others is unknown. The sample table lists about 160,000 clones, about three quarters of them with a count of one. The leading ten clones occupy under 4% of the sample. The sample taken for sequencing was PBMCs. Every receptor here comes from a woman aged 40 to 50 in good health and CMV-seronegative.

The chain combines TRBV7-9 with TRBJ1-6; D not certain. The V gene lost 5 bases and the J gene lost 13 bases, with 18 bases spanning the gap. CDR1 is SEHNR, CDR2 FQNEAQ, per germline (reference sequence). This CDR3 comprises 14 residues. The CDR3 DNA sequence: TGTGCCAGCAGCCCTGGGTGGAGGGAAACCCCCCTCCACTTT. Translated, it gives CASSPGWRETPLHF.

The chain combines TRBV5-4 with TRBJ2-3, with a tentative D call TRBD2 (7 bases). Trimming stripped 2 bases from V and 6 bases from J, with 13 bases between. Germline V lookup: CDR1 SGHNT, CDR2 YYREEE (reference sequence). This CDR3 has 14 amino acids. The CDR3 DNA sequence: TGTGCCAGCAGCTTTTGGGGGGGGCATGATACGCAGTATTTT. It codes for CASSFWGGHDTQYF.

The gene calls are TRBV5-1 and TRBJ2-5, with no clear D. CDR1 is SGHRS, CDR2 YFSETQ, per germline. V was cut by 2 bases and J by 3 bases, with 11 bases left in between. CDR3 length equals 14 residues. The CDR3 sequence: CASSFFGGEETQYF. The DNA for the CDR3 is TGCGCCAGCAGCTTTTTTGGCGGAGAAGAGACCCAGTACTTC.

In this sample, this clone turned up a few times. V usage is TRBV11-2 and J usage is TRBJ2-3; maybe TRBD2 (6 bases). Trimming took 4 bases from V and 6 from J, leaving 17 bases between them. Germline-derived CDR1 and CDR2 are SGHAT and FQNNGV. This CDR3 is built from 15 residues. The CDR3 DNA is TGTGCCAGCAGCTCAAATGGGGGGAAAGGGGATACGCAGTATTTT. It yields the protein CASSSNGGKGDTQYF.

This clone was observed a single time. The gene calls are TRBV2 and TRBJ2-3; 10 nucleotides align to TRBD1. This CDR3 comprises 15 residues. CDR1 and CDR2 (germline): SNHLY, FYNNEI. J was trimmed by 4 bases and V by 7 bases; bases with no gene match: 8. CDR3 nucleotides: TGTGCCAGCATAGAGGGACAGGGGCGATCAGATACGCAGTATTTT. Its protein is CASIEGQGRSDTQYF.

The chain uses TRBV2 and TRBJ2-7; D might be TRBD2 (5 bases). CDR1 SNHLY and CDR2 FYNNEI come from the germline V gene. The CDR3 is 15 residues long. V lost 6 bases and J lost 0, with 15 bases in between. In DNA, the CDR3 is TGTGCCAGCAGCCAGCGGACTCCGGGCTCCTACGAGCAGTACTTC. It specifies CASSQRTPGSYEQYF.